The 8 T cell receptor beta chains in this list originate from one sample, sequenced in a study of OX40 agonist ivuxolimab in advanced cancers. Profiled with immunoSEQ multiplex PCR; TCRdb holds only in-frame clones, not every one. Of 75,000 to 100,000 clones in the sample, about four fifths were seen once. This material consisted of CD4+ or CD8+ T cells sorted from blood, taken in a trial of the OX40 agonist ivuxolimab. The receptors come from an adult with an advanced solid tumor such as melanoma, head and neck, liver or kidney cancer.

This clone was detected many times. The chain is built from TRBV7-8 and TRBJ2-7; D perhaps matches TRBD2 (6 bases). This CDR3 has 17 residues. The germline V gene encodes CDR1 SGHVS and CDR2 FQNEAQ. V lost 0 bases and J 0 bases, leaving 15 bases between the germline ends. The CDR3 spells CASSLAPPSAHSYEQYF. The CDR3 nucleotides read TGTGCCAGCAGCTTAGCGCCCCCTAGCGCACACTCCTACGAGCAGTACTTC.

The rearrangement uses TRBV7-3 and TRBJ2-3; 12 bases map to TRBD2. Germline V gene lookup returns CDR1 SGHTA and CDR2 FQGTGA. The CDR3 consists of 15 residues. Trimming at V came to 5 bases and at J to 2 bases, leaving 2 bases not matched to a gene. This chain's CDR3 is CASSRLAGVTDTQYF. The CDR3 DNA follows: TGTGCCAGCAGCCGACTAGCGGGGGTCACAGATACGCAGTATTTT.

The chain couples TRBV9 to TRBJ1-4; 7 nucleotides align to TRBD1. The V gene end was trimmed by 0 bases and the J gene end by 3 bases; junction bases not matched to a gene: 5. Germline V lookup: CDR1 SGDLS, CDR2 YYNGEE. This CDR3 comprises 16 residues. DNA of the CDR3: TGTGCCAGCAGCGTAGGTGCAGGGACAGCTAATGAAAAACTGTTTTTT. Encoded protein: CASSVGAGTANEKLFF.

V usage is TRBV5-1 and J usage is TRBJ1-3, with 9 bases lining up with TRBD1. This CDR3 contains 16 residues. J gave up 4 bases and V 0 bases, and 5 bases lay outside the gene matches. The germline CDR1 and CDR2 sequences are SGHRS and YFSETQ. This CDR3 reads CASSLARTGVGNTIYF. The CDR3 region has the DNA TGCGCCAGCAGCTTGGCCAGGACAGGGGTAGGAAACACCATATATTTT.

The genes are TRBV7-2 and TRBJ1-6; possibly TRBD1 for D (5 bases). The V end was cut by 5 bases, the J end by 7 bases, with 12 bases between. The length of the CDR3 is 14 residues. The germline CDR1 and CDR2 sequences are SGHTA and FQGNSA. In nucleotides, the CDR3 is TGTGCCAGCAGCCGACAGAAGGGGAATTCACCCCTCCACTTT. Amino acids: CASSRQKGNSPLHF. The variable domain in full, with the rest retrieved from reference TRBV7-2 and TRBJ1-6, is GAGVSQSPSNKVTEKGKDVELRCDPISGHTALYWYRQSLGQGLEFLIYFQGNSAPDKSGLPSDRFSAERTGGSVSTLTIQRTQQEDSAVYLCASSRQKGNSPLHFGNGTRLTVT.

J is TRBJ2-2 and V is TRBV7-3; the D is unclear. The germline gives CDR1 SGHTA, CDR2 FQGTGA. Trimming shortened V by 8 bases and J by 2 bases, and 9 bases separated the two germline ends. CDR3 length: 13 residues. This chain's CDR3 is CASSSENTGELFF. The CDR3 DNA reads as TGTGCCAGCTCGTCCGAAAACACCGGGGAGCTGTTTTTT.

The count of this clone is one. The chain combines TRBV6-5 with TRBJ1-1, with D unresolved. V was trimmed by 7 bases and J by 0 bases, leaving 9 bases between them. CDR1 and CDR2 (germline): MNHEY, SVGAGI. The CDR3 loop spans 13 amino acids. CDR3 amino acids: CASKGIMNTEAFF. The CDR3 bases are TGTGCCAGCAAAGGTATAATGAACACTGAAGCTTTCTTT.

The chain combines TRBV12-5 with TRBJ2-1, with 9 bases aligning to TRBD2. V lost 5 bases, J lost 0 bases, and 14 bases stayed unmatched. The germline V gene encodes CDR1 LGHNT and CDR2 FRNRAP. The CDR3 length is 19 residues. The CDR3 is CASGGWRAGGPSSYNEQFF. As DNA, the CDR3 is TGTGCTAGTGGTGGCTGGAGGGCGGGAGGGCCTTCCTCCTACAATGAGCAGTTCTTC.